These 3 T cell receptor beta chains were all obtained from the same sample, sequenced in a study of blood T cell repertoires in COVID-19. Libraries were prepared by immunoSEQ multiplex PCR; TCRdb keeps only in-frame clonotypes and omits some of them. The sample consists of some 180,000 clones, around 89% of them appearing once. Input material: peripheral blood. The receptors were gathered from a man aged 50 to 60 who had recovered from COVID-19.

This chain joins TRBV29-1 and TRBJ1-1; D is unresolved. The V gene's germline CDR1 is SQVTM and CDR2 ANQGSEA. V dropped 5 bases and J dropped 3 bases, with 4 bases sitting between them. There are 10 residues in the CDR3. The CDR3 is CSVLDTEAFF. Here the CDR3 DNA reads TGCAGCGTTCTCGACACTGAAGCTTTCTTT.

The CDR3 protein is CSASSEARLSVREQYF. Written as DNA, the CDR3 is TGCAGTGCTAGTTCCGAGGCTCGCCTCTCGGTGCGGGAGCAGTACTTC. V and J are TRBV20-1 and TRBJ2-7; D not certain. CDR3 length equals 16 residues. Germline CDR1 DFQATT, CDR2 SNEGSKA (reference sequence). With 3 bases removed from V and 7 bases from J, the gap between germline ends came to 25 bases.

The V gene is TRBV29-1, the J gene TRBJ2-3; D is possibly TRBD2 (7 bases). Germline CDR1 reads SQVTM; CDR2 reads ANQGSEA. This CDR3 has 16 residues. V gave up 3 bases and J gave up 0 bases, with 16 bases separating them. The CDR3: CSVEGGASSSTDTQYF. The DNA of the CDR3 is TGCAGCGTTGAGGGGGGGGCTAGCAGTAGCACAGATACGCAGTATTTT.